Here is one T cell receptor beta chain with its context. It lacks a known antigen. No much larger clonotype is one base removed from it; base qualities were not supplied. Read against the paper, the sample's time point label means: less than five weeks on oral tofacitinib. The intended sense of this specimen's treatment or condition label: oral pan-JAK inhibitor, 5-10 mg twice daily. Peripheral blood and lesional scalp punch biopsies were obtained from patients with alopecia areata. PBMCs were isolated by density centrifugation and stained for CD3, CD4 and CD8, after which CD4+ and CD8+ T cells were sorted on a FACSAria. The data were obtained in a study of CD8+ T cells in alopecia areata (dated by TCRdb to 2016 to 2019). Context from the whole study: Treated patients were enrolled in an open-label pilot trial of oral tofacitinib at 5 to 10 mg twice daily for moderate-to-severe alopecia areata. Patients stayed on tofacitinib for 6 to 18 months and then had 6 months of follow-up off drug so that delayed response and recurrence could be assessed. The SALT score, which quantifies the percentage of affected scalp surface area, was used to measure disease severity in treated patients. High-throughput TCRbeta sequencing was used to examine T cell clonal expansion in alopecia areata in both the C3H/HeJ mouse model and human patients. On the human side, TCRbeta sequencing was run on scalp tissue and on sorted CD4+ and CD8+ peripheral blood T cells from healthy controls and from alopecia areata patients with either patchy or totalis/universalis disease. Biopsies were taken from tofacitinib-treated patients at baseline and at 4 and 24 weeks of treatment, and a later scalp biopsy was taken in several of the tofacitinib-treated patients. Scalp clonality was compared across normal scalp (n=4), patchy alopecia areata scalp (n=8), and alopecia totalis/universalis scalp (n=8). The RNA source kit depended on sample type: the PAXgene miRNA kit for fixed scalp, the miRNeasy kit for PBMCs, and the RNeasy kit for mouse skin. TCRbeta CDR3 regions were amplified by immunoSEQ multiplex PCR using 35 Vbeta forward and 13 Jbeta reverse primers. General findings and caveats noted by the study authors: Shared TCR sequences between patients were less evident than in mice, which may be partly attributable to HLA diversity in the patient population. Compared with normal scalp, lesional scalp had higher clonality and more expanded CD8+ clones, particularly in alopecia totalis/universalis, a pattern that suggests antigenic drive. Resident alphabeta T cells in normal human skin are also sequenced, complicating scalp TCR repertoire analysis, unlike mouse skin dominated by gammadelta T cells. During tofacitinib treatment, many expanded lesional clones stuck around in both scalp and blood, and this persistence may partly explain why relapse happens after treatment is stopped. Scalp clonality and the number of expanded CD8+ clones among the top 100 scalp clones were significantly decreased by tofacitinib. Because the treated cohort was small and had only one nonresponder, larger studies are needed to examine links between baseline CD8+ expansion and response.

According to the germline V gene, CDR1 reads SGHAT and CDR2 reads FQNNGV. Spanning cysteine to phenylalanine, the CDR3 consists of 13 amino acids. Only the CDR3 DNA stays, 39 bases, in frame from base 1. The trim is 10 bases for V and 5 bases for J, with a gap of 15 bases between the germline ends. The library was built by means of the immunoSEQ multiplex PCR assay. To provide template for TCR sequencing, every sample had RNA extracted and reverse transcribed into cDNA. First-strand cDNA was synthesized using SuperScript III with a 2:1 mix of oligo-dT and random hexamers. Amplification bias was assessed with a synthetic immune receptor repertoire, and residual bias was removed computationally. On the study's bioinformatics: After raw reads were preprocessed to remove errors, the CDR3 was defined following IMGT conventions as running from the conserved cysteine to phenylalanine. Clonality was computed as 1 minus the Shannon entropy, with the entropy normalized by log2 of the number of productive unique TCRs. Scalp TCRbeta sequences were cross-referenced with sorted blood CD4 and CD8 repertoires so that the CD4 or CD8 identity of scalp clones could be inferred. In TCRdb, the immuneACCESS table is reduced to in-frame sequences with V and J assigned. These tables do not hold every clone; where another copy was compared, an unresolved V gene accounts for under half, and the others remain unexplained. V and J calls and clone size are those listed in that table; D and trimming were worked out from the DNA. In this sample the table shows about 120,000 clones, 53% of which occur a single time. Roughly 0.5% of the sample goes to the ten largest clones.

This clonotype was obtained from a human donor with alopecia areata. The chain uses TRBV11-2 and TRBJ2-1; the D gene cannot be named for sure. The starting material was CD4+ T cells sorted from blood, obtained at week 4, from a patient treated with tofacitinib. For the CDR3, the sequence is CATGVGLNNEQFF. Here is the DNA: TGTGCCACCGGAGTTGGGCTTAACAATGAGCAGTTCTTC.